This TCR beta chain came from a study of T cells in Graves' hyperthyroidism and ophthalmopathy. Study conclusions and caveats: In the blood, most expanded thyroid clonotypes above 0.001 appeared as well.

Germline CDR1 is SGHVS and CDR2 is FQNEAQ. V was pared by 1 base and J by 5 bases, with 12 bases between. The CDR3 is made up of 14 amino acids. Note on this clonotype: Its antigen is undetermined.

RNA transcripts yielded amplified TCR beta CDR3 regions. TCR CDR3 underwent first-round RT-PCR with the HTBI primer set. In TCRdb, the multiplex PCR reads were re-called with MiXCR into one record per CDR3 protein. The sample has about 98,000 distinct CDR3 sequences, about 40% seen once. The chain is built from TRBV7-8 and TRBJ2-7, with D hard to call. The clonotype comes from a woman aged 25 to 39 with Graves' hyperthyroidism. Sequenced: peripheral blood or thyroid tissue (not recorded which). The CDR3 region is CASSLGGRTNEQYF. The CDR3 DNA sequence: TGTGCCAGCAGCTTAGGAGGCAGGACCAACGAGCAGTACTTC. Combining the CDR3 with reference TRBV7-8 and TRBJ2-7 gives the whole variable domain GAGVSQSPRYKVAKRGQDVALRCDPISGHVSLFWYQQALGQGPEFLTYFQNEAQLDKSGLPSDRFFAERPEGSVSTLKIQRTQQEDSAVYLCASSLGGRTNEQYFGPGTRLTVT.